This TCR beta chain was obtained from a study of cytomegalovirus exposure and HLA in healthy donors. Findings and limits, study-wide: In vitro confirmation showed a few CMV-associated chains to be CMV antigen specific. TCR beta chains numbering some 160 were designated cytomegalovirus-associated.

This clone showed up just once. What it recognizes is unknown. Use of 60 Vbeta and 13 Jbeta primers characterized the PCR. Assay: immunoSEQ multiplex PCR; the TCRdb copy retains only in-frame clones and omits some. The profile shows 110,000 or so clones, 60% to 80% of them singletons. Germline CDR1 and CDR2: MNHEY and SMNVEV (reference sequence). CDR3 size: 16 residues. The germline V and J ends were trimmed by 4 bases and 3 bases, with 18 bases remaining between them. This chain joins TRBV27 and TRBJ1-1, with D uncertain. Input material: PBMCs. The origin of this receptor is a woman aged 25-40 years in good health and CMV-seropositive. CDR3 amino acids: CASSSPLRSGHTEAFF. The CDR3 DNA reads as TGTGCCAGCAGTTCACCCCTCCGCTCAGGCCACACTGAAGCTTTCTTT.